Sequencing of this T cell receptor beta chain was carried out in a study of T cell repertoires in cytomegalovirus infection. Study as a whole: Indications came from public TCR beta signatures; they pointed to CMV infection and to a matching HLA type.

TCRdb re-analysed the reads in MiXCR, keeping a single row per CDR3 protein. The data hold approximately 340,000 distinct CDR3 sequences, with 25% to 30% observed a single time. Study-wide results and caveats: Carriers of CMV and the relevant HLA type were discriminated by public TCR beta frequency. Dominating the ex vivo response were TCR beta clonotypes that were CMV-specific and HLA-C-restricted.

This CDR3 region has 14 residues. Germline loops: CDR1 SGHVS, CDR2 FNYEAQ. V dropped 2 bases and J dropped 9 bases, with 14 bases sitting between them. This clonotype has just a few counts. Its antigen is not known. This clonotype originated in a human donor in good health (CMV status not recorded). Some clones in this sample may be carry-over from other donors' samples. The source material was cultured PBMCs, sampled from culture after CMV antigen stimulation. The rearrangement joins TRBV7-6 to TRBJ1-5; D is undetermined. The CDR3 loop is CASSLREGGGPQHF. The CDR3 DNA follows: TGTGCCAGCAGCTTAAGAGAGGGAGGAGGGCCCCAGCATTTT.